Shown below are 31 T cell receptor beta chains from a single sample sequenced in a study of a mutant IDH1 vaccine in newly diagnosed glioma. No cognate antigen is known for these TCRs. The table came from immunoSEQ multiplex PCR; TCRdb's copy has only in-frame clones and leaves some out. Of over 95,000 clones in the sample, almost 90% were seen once. As for time point: week 11, during vaccination. The vaccine gave 300 ug of a 20-mer mutant IDH1 peptide subcutaneously per dose. The specimen was PBMCs, collected from a glioma patient whose treatment included an IDH1 peptide vaccine. Receptor source: a woman in her forties or fifties with glioma.

This rearrangement joins TRBV15 to TRBJ1-1; no clear D gene. Germline assignment: CDR1 LNHNV and CDR2 YYDKDF (reference sequence). V was shortened by 5 bases and J by 0 bases, with 13 bases between the two germline ends. The CDR3 length is 15 residues. CDR3 DNA sequence: TGTGCCACCAGCGGAAGCGGAGCTTTGAACACTGAAGCTTTCTTT. It codes for CATSGSGALNTEAFF.

The rearrangement uses TRBV15 and TRBJ2-1, with 10 nucleotides matching TRBD2. The CDR3 has 17 amino acids. Unmatched junction bases numbered 14, after V lost 5 bases and J lost 7 bases. Germline assignment: CDR1 LNHNV and CDR2 YYDKDF (reference sequence). The chain's CDR3 is CATSPRYRTSGMNEQFF. The CDR3 nucleotides are TGTGCCACCAGCCCACGGTATAGGACTAGCGGCATGAATGAGCAGTTCTTC.

The V and J genes are TRBV27 and TRBJ2-1; D gene uncertain. V was trimmed by 5 bases and J by 4 bases, leaving 3 bases between them. CDR1 and CDR2 from the germline V gene are MNHEY and SMNVEV (reference sequence). The CDR3 runs to 11 residues. CDR3 protein: CASSQYNEQFF. The CDR3 region has the DNA TGTGCCAGCAGTCAATACAATGAGCAGTTCTTC.

The rearrangement joins TRBV7-9 to TRBJ2-3; TRBD2 aligns across 12 bases. The J segment lost 5 bases and the V segment lost 3 bases, leaving 9 bases of the junction unmatched. The CDR3 runs 17 residues. Germline loops: CDR1 SEHNR, CDR2 FQNEAQ (reference sequence). CDR3 sequence (DNA): TGTGCCAGCAGCTTTGGTCGACTAGCGGGAGCCGGAGATACGCAGTATTTT. Translated: CASSFGRLAGAGDTQYF.

The V call is TRBV18, the J call TRBJ2-1; D possibly corresponds to TRBD1 (8 bases). V was shortened by 0 bases and J by 8 bases, with 17 bases between the two germline ends. This CDR3 region has 16 residues. Germline assignment: CDR1 KGHSH and CDR2 LQKENI. In DNA, the CDR3 is TGTGCCAGCTCACCACCCGCAAGCGGGACAGGCGATGAGCAGTTCTTC. Encoded protein: CASSPPASGTGDEQFF.

The chain joins TRBV6-5 to TRBJ1-5, with D perhaps TRBD1 (6 bases). This CDR3 contains 15 residues. The ends were cut back, 10 bases at V and 2 bases at J, with 18 bases in the middle. Looked up from germline, CDR1 is MNHEY and CDR2 is SVGAGI. CDR3 protein: CATGAGGKGNQPQHF. The CDR3, as DNA: TGTGCCACCGGTGCGGGGGGCAAGGGCAATCAGCCCCAGCATTTT.

V is TRBV7-6 and J is TRBJ1-3, with 8 bases that match TRBD1. From germline, CDR1 is SGHVS and CDR2 FNYEAQ. V lost 8 bases, J lost 0 bases, and 3 bases stayed unmatched. CDR3 length: 14 amino acids. CDR3 DNA: TGTGCCAGCGGACAGGGATACTCTGGAAACACCATATATTTT. As protein: CASGQGYSGNTIYF. Full variable domain (outside the CDR3, taken from reference TRBV7-6 and TRBJ1-3): GAGVSQSPRYKVTKRGQDVALRCDPISGHVSLYWYRQALGQGPEFLTYFNYEAQQDKSGLPNDRFSAERPEGSISTLTIQRTEQRDSAMYRCASGQGYSGNTIYFGEGSWLTVV.

This chain joins TRBV6-5 and TRBJ1-6; 9 bases are a match to TRBD1. This CDR3 has 15 residues. Germline V lookup: CDR1 MNHEY, CDR2 SVGAGI. The V and J ends lost 4 bases and 6 bases, in that order; junction bases with no gene match: 4. The CDR3 is CASSLLTGGNSPLHF. The CDR3 coding sequence is TGTGCCAGCAGTTTGTTGACAGGGGGTAATTCACCCCTCCACTTT.

Of note for this clone: A junction end diverges from the germline sequence, so it may reflect a read error. This CDR3 is CASTGQGVDGCTF. In nucleotides, the CDR3 is TGCGCCAGCACAGGACAGGGTGTTGATGGCTGCACCTTC. The V and J genes are TRBV5-1 and TRBJ1-2; TRBD1 agrees at 8 bases. The germline CDR1 and CDR2 sequences are SGHRS and YFSETQ. There are 13 residues in the CDR3.

This clone showed up just a few times. The chain is built from TRBV7-9 and TRBJ1-4, with 9 bases that match TRBD1. Losses at the gene ends were 5 bases for V and 7 bases for J; bases not matched to a gene: 11. CDR1 and CDR2 from the germline V gene are SEHNR and FQNEAQ (reference sequence). The length of the CDR3 is 16 residues. In nucleotides, the CDR3 is TGTGCCAGCAGCCTACCGATGGGACAGGGCGGTGAAAAACTGTTTTTT. Residues: CASSLPMGQGGEKLFF.

This chain uses TRBV27 with TRBJ1-5, with a weak D call TRBD1 (6 bases). V lost 5 bases to trimming and J lost 8 bases, with 10 bases between them. Germline CDR1 reads MNHEY; CDR2 reads SMNVEV (reference sequence). CDR3 length equals 12 residues. The CDR3 DNA sequence: TGTGCCAGCAGTGCCCGACAGGAGCCCCAGCATTTT. Protein: CASSARQEPQHF.

The V call is TRBV5-1, the J call TRBJ2-1; TRBD2 might be the D (5 bases). The CDR3 extends over 14 amino acids. Per the germline V gene, CDR1 is SGHRS and CDR2 is YFSETQ. V dropped 0 bases and J dropped 7 bases, with 11 bases sitting between them. CDR3 residues: CASSLADYQNEQFF. The DNA for the CDR3 is TGCGCCAGCAGCTTGGCCGACTATCAAAATGAGCAGTTCTTC. Filled out from reference TRBV5-1 and TRBJ2-1, the complete variable domain reads KAGVTQTPRYLIKTRGQQVTLSCSPISGHRSVSWYQQTPGQGLQFLFEYFSETQRNKGNFPGRFSGRQFSNSRSEMNVSTLELGDSALYLCASSLADYQNEQFFGPGTRLTVL.

V usage is TRBV14 and J usage is TRBJ2-2; 10 nucleotides line up with TRBD1. Trimming took 6 bases from V and 4 from J; bases not matched to a gene: 2. This CDR3 spans 14 amino acids. Germline V gene sequence: CDR1 SGHDN, CDR2 FVKESK. Here the CDR3 reads CASRWTGGTGELFF. The CDR3 bases are TGTGCCAGCAGATGGACAGGGGGCACCGGGGAGCTGTTTTTT.

The chain couples TRBV25-1 to TRBJ2-7; D might be TRBD2 (5 bases). The CDR3 runs 16 residues. The V gene's germline CDR1 is MGHDK and CDR2 SYGVNS. V dropped 3 bases and J dropped 0 bases, with 15 bases sitting between them. DNA of the CDR3: TGTGCCAGCAGTGAGGCGGACTCAGGAGGCTCCTACGAGCAGTACTTC. Translated, it gives CASSEADSGGSYEQYF.

This chain joins TRBV28 and TRBJ1-3; TRBD1 agrees at 9 bases. Germline CDR1 is MDHEN and CDR2 is SYDVKM. The CDR3 runs to 16 residues. V trimming: 3 bases; J trimming: 7 bases; junction bases outside the gene matches: 10. The CDR3 here is CASSFTGTGYRNTIYF. CDR3 DNA: TGTGCCAGCAGTTTTACCGGGACAGGGTACCGGAACACCATATATTTT.

The gene calls are TRBV5-4 and TRBJ1-4; D gene uncertain. Deletions cut 2 bases from V and 8 bases from J, with 10 bases between. The CDR3 runs to 13 residues. Germline CDR1 and CDR2: SGHNT and YYREEE (reference sequence). CDR3 amino acids: CASSFIGGEKLFF. CDR3 DNA sequence: TGTGCCAGCAGCTTTATAGGTGGGGAAAAACTGTTTTTT.

This clone appeared a single time. V usage is TRBV7-2 and J usage is TRBJ1-5; D possibly corresponds to TRBD1 (5 bases). This CDR3 is built from 17 residues. Germline V gene lookup returns CDR1 SGHTA and CDR2 FQGNSA. V was shortened by 2 bases and J by 3 bases, with 17 bases between the two germline ends. CDR3 sequence (DNA): TGTGCCAGCAGCTTATGGAAGGGGACCAACGCCAATCAGCCCCAGCATTTT. Protein sequence: CASSLWKGTNANQPQHF.

The chain recombines TRBV10-3 with TRBJ2-3; 9 bases match TRBD1. The junction had 4 bases not matched to a gene; V was cut back by 0 bases and J by 0 bases. The germline gives CDR1 ENHRY, CDR2 SYGVKD. The CDR3 spans 17 residues. CDR3 sequence: CAISESKGTGSTDTQYF. CDR3 nucleotides: TGTGCCATCAGTGAGTCTAAGGGGACAGGGAGCACAGATACGCAGTATTTT.

The chain combines TRBV27 with TRBJ2-7; 9 bases fit TRBD2. From germline, CDR1 is MNHEY and CDR2 SMNVEV (reference sequence). Trimming at V came to 5 bases and at J to 10 bases, leaving 3 bases not matched to a gene. CDR3 length equals 11 residues. CDR3 in DNA: TGTGCCAGCAGTGCCGGGACTAGCCAGTACTTC. Protein product: CASSAGTSQYF.

V gene TRBV5-1 combines with J gene TRBJ2-5, with 7 bases fitting TRBD1. CDR1 is SGHRS and CDR2 is YFSETQ in the germline V gene. Trimming removed 4 bases from V and 5 bases from J; junction bases left unmatched: 8. The CDR3 has 14 amino acids. Here the CDR3 DNA reads TGCGCCAGCAGCCCTCACAGGGGCAAGGAGACCCAGTACTTC. It encodes CASSPHRGKETQYF.

This clone was picked up one time. This chain uses TRBV27 with TRBJ2-1; TRBD2 matches at 7 bases. Germline values: CDR1 MNHEY, CDR2 SMNVEV (reference sequence). J gave up 4 bases and V 5 bases, and 5 bases lay outside the gene matches. CDR3 length: 14 residues. DNA for the CDR3: TGTGCCAGCAGTGAGCGGGGAGATTACAATGAGCAGTTCTTC. Its translation: CASSERGDYNEQFF.

V and J are TRBV2 and TRBJ1-1; TRBD1 might be the D (5 bases). The germline gives CDR1 SNHLY, CDR2 FYNNEI. V was cut by 8 bases and J by 8 bases, with 18 bases left in between. The CDR3 has 13 amino acids. CDR3 residues: CASLVSGGTEAFF. In DNA form, the CDR3 reads TGTGCCAGCCTCGTAAGTGGCGGGACCGAAGCTTTCTTT.

The chain carries TRBV6-1 and TRBJ2-7, with D tentatively TRBD2 (5 bases). V was trimmed by 6 bases and J by 1 base, leaving 13 bases between them. CDR3 length equals 14 residues. CDR1 is MNHNS and CDR2 is SASEGT in the germline V gene. The chain's CDR3 is CASREDRDSYEQYF. CDR3 bases: TGTGCCAGCAGGGAGGATCGAGATTCCTACGAGCAGTACTTC.

To note about this clone: An end of the junction differs from the germline gene, which may be a read error. The gene calls are TRBV28 and TRBJ1-4; no firm D call. The CDR3 is made up of 12 amino acids. Germline CDR1 MDHEN, CDR2 SYDVKM. The CDR3 here is CASTEVDEKLFF. For the CDR3, the DNA is TGTGCCAGCACCGAAGTTGATGAGAAACTGTTTTTT.

This clone is a singleton in its sample. The chain recombines TRBV7-9 with TRBJ2-1; possibly TRBD2 for D (5 bases). V shed 1 base and J shed 8 bases, with 15 bases lying between them. CDR3 length: 15 amino acids. Germline loops: CDR1 SEHNR, CDR2 FQNEAQ (reference sequence). CDR3 DNA: TGTGCCAGCAGCTTAGGTTGGGAGCGGATCGATGAGCAGTTCTTC. It codes for CASSLGWERIDEQFF.

The chain is built from TRBV28 and TRBJ2-2; TRBD1 agrees at 9 bases. Losses at the gene ends were 6 bases for V and 1 base for J; bases not matched to a gene: 9. Germline V CDR1 and CDR2: MDHEN, SYDVKM. The CDR3 length is 17 residues. For the CDR3, the DNA is TGTGCCAGCAGCCTCGAACAGGGGGCTTTGAACACCGGGGAGCTGTTTTTT. Protein: CASSLEQGALNTGELFF.

The CDR3 reads CAISEAGQGRNTGELFF. The CDR3 DNA sequence: TGTGCCATCAGTGAGGCGGGACAGGGAAGGAACACCGGGGAGCTGTTTTTT. This chain links TRBV10-3 with TRBJ2-2; 9 bases are shared with TRBD1. CDR3 length equals 17 residues. V was clipped by 2 bases and J by 1 base; unmatched bases: 5. CDR1 is ENHRY, CDR2 SYGVKD, per germline.

J is TRBJ2-2 and V is TRBV19, with no clear D. Trimming pared 1 base from V and 6 bases from J, leaving 6 bases between. The CDR3 has 13 residues. The germline V gene has CDR1 LNHDA and CDR2 SQIVND (reference sequence). CDR3 amino acids: CASSIVLSGELFF. For the CDR3, the DNA is TGTGCCAGTAGTATAGTTCTCTCCGGGGAGCTGTTTTTT.

The J gene is TRBJ1-1, the V gene TRBV19, with D hard to call. The V end was cut by 3 bases, the J end by 3 bases, with 8 bases between. Germline lookup yields CDR1 LNHDA and CDR2 SQIVND (reference sequence). The CDR3 length is 13 residues. The CDR3 sequence: CASSISRYTEAFF. Written as DNA, the CDR3 is TGTGCCAGTAGTATCTCCCGATACACTGAAGCTTTCTTT.

The V call is TRBV7-9, the J call TRBJ2-1; the match to TRBD2 covers 7 bases. The CDR3 consists of 14 residues. CDR1 and CDR2 from the germline V gene are SEHNR and FQNEAQ (reference sequence). V was clipped by 1 base and J by 12 bases; unmatched bases: 9. The CDR3 sequence is CASSLDWEGPGQFF. The DNA of the CDR3 is TGTGCCAGCAGCTTAGATTGGGAGGGGCCTGGGCAGTTCTTC. Full variable domain (remainder filled in from reference TRBV7-9 and TRBJ2-1): DTGVSQNPRHKITKRGQNVTFRCDPISEHNRLYWYRQTLGQGPEFLTYFQNEAQLEKSRLLSDRFSAERPKGSFSTLEIQRTEQGDSAMYLCASSLDWEGPGQFFGPGTRLTVL.

The chain employs TRBV11-1 and TRBJ2-3, with D perhaps being TRBD1 or TRBD2 (6 bases each). Trimming pared 4 bases from V and 5 bases from J, leaving 13 bases between. The CDR3 consists of 14 residues. From germline, CDR1 is SGHAT and CDR2 FQDESV (reference sequence). The CDR3 nucleotides are TGTGCCAGCAGCTCCCGGGAGACAGGAGATACGCAGTATTTT. This gives the protein CASSSRETGDTQYF.